This record concerns one T cell receptor (beta chain) sequence. Its antigen is still unknown. There are no base qualities to consult, and no much larger clone falls within one base. The library relied on 5' RACE. TCRdb shows the sequencer as Illumina HiSeq 2500. A second PCR of about 7 to 12 cycles was run with a J-beta primer mix and a sample-barcoded 5' primer. A unique molecular identifier was introduced onto each TCR beta cDNA molecule by a template-switch 5' adaptor carrying 12 random nucleotides. Each sample yielded at least 2.5 million CDR3-containing paired-end reads. First-strand cDNA synthesis was performed from all RNA using the Mint cDNA synthesis kit, with priming by a TRBC-specific oligonucleotide. Following uracil-DNA glycosylase treatment, a first 18-cycle PCR with universal primers M1SS and BC2_uni_R was performed on all cDNA. Under the source paper's analysis protocol: Each sample was normalized by randomly selecting 1 million high-quality reads, each carrying a distinct molecular identifier. Reads with shared molecular identifiers were discarded instead of being binned into consensus sequences. MiTCR, run with a Q25 quality threshold and the strictest error-elimination algorithm, handled CDR3 identification, clonotype clustering and error correction. Lower-bound total TCR beta diversity was estimated with a nonparametric unseen species model using Euler transformation. The raw public data were reprocessed by TCRdb itself: fastp quality trimming at Q25, MiXCR clonotype calling, in-frame beta chains only. Each record represents a unique CDR3 protein, reported with the most common genes and DNA among its rows. The V and J calls shown here were made by TCRdb, not taken from the authors' results. This sample is represented by 850,000 to 1,000,000 distinct CDR3 sequences; 51% of them were singletons. Jointly, the top ten make up over 20% of the sample.

From the cysteine up to the phenylalanine, the CDR3 has a length of 11 residues. Solely the CDR3 DNA is kept, with 33 bases framed from the first base. CDR1 and CDR2 are drawn from the germline V gene: MGHDK, SYGVNS. V gives up 1 base and J gives up 6 bases, and the segment between their germline ends measures 1 base. This sample was taken from a study of blood T cells in healthy people across ages (dated by TCRdb to the mid-2010s). Background for the entire study: In model experiments, template switching captured roughly one uniquely barcoded TCR beta cDNA molecule for every two T cells. To track age-related changes in TCR beta repertoire diversity, the study relied on deep sequencing normalized with unique cDNA molecular identifiers. Donors were grouped into four age groups: young (average about 15 years), middle-aged (39), aged (over 55) and long-lived (82). To avoid experimental bias, donors of different ages were randomly spread across the sequencing lanes. Using the same blood draw, the study looked at two additional independent replicas of 1 million unique cDNA reads for two donors, one aged 18 to 30 and the other aged 80 or older.

What the study reported, not specific to this receptor: Because profiling used bulk unsorted PBMCs, naive and antigen-experienced compartments could not be compared conclusively. Donor CMV infection status was unknown, potentially confounding age-related changes in expanded clonotypes. The percentage of naive T cells measured by flow cytometry correlated strongly with observed TCR beta diversity. Total diversity estimates from one million sequenced T cells were considered lower bounds and underestimates. As age increased, observed TCR beta diversity per million T cells dropped in a roughly linear way, and a significant reduction was already evident by age about 40. Compared with the aged group, the long-lived group had more naive CD4+ T cells, fewer expanded clones and increased TCR diversity, suggesting age selection.

The 39 donors, aged roughly 6 to 90 years, were systemically healthy Caucasian individuals from Russia. Each donor gave 8 to 10 milliliters of peripheral blood, drawn into EDTA-treated Vacutainer tubes. Ficoll-Paque density-gradient centrifugation was used to isolate PBMCs, with at least 7 million per sample. Trizol reagent was used to extract total RNA from PBMCs, with at least 6 micrograms per sample. Naive CD45RAhigh/CD27high T cell percentages were measured by flow cytometry on a PBMC aliquot from every donor. This receptor was identified in a woman aged 60-75 years in good health. The sample was blood. The chain links TRBV25-1 with TRBJ2-4, with no confidently assigned D gene. The nucleotide sequence reads as follows: TGTGCCAGCAGTGAATCAAACATTCAGTACTTC. Its amino acids are CASSESNIQYF.